This T cell receptor (beta chain) was sequenced during a study of blood T cells in healthy people across ages. This clonotype was counted between two and nine times. The donors, healthy Caucasians from Russia, were aged roughly 6 to 100. This CDR3 spans 15 amino acids. In germline, CDR1 is DFQATT, CDR2 SNEGSKA (reference sequence). Trimming stripped 5 bases from V and 0 bases from J, with 16 bases between. Alongside a J-beta primer mix, a sample-barcoded 5' primer served in a second PCR lasting about 6 to 11 cycles. A single record per CDR3 protein comes from TCRdb applying MiXCR to the 5' RACE reads. The sample contains roughly 800,000 distinct CDR3 sequences, 55% to 75% of which appear only once.

The receptor's source is a man aged 30 to 39 in good health. Source material: blood. The V gene is TRBV20-1, the J gene TRBJ1-1; D is possibly TRBD1 (6 bases). The CDR3 loop reads CSAPPGWDMNTEAFF. CDR3 nucleotide sequence: TGCAGTGCTCCTCCCGGTTGGGACATGAACACTGAAGCTTTCTTT.